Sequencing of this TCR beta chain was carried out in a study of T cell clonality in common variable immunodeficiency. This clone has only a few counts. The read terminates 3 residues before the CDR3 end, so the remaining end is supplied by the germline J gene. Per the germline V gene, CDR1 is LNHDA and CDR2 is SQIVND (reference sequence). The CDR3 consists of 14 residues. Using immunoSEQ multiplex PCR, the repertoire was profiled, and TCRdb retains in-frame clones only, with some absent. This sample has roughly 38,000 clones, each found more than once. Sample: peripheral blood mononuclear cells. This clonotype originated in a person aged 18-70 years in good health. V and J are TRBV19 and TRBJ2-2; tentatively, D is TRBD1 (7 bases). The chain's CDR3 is CASKQGRQNEKLFF. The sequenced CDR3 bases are TGTGCCAGTAAACAGGGGAGGCAGAATGAAAAG.